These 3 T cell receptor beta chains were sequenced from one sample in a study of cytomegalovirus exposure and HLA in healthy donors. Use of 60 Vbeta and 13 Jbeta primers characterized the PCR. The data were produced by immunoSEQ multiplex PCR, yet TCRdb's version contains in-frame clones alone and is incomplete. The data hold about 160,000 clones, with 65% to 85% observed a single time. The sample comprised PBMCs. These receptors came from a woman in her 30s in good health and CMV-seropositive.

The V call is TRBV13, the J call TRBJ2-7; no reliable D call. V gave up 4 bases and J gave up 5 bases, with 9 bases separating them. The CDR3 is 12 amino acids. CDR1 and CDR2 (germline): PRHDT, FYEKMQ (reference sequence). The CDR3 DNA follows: TGTGCCAGCAGCTCAGAGGCGGACGAGCAGTACTTC. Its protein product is CASSSEADEQYF.

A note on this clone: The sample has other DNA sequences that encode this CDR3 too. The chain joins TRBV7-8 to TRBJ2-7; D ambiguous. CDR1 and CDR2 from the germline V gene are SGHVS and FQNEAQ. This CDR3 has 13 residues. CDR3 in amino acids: CVSKQKTAYEQYF. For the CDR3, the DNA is TGTGTTAGCAAGCAAAAGACGGCATACGAGCAGTACTTC.

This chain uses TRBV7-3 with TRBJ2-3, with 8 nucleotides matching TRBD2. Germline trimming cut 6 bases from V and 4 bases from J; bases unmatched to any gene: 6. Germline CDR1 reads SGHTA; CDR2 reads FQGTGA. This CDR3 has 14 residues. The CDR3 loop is CASSTGGRADTQYF. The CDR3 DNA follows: TGTGCCAGCAGTACGGGGGGGCGGGCAGATACGCAGTATTTT. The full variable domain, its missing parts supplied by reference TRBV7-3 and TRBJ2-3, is GAGVSQTPSNKVTEKGKYVELRCDPISGHTALYWYRQSLGQGPEFLIYFQGTGAADDSGLPNDRFFAVRPEGSVSTLKIQRTERGDSAVYLCASSTGGRADTQYFGPGTRLTVL.